These T cell receptor beta chains were read from a single sample in a study of regulatory T cells in long-lasting Graves disease. TCRdb recomputed calls from the multiplex PCR reads with MiXCR, one row per CDR3 protein. The sample has roughly 490,000 distinct CDR3 sequences, 22% seen once; the top ten hold roughly 13%. The input for sequencing was peripheral blood mononuclear cells (PBMCs), taken when the disease was refractory, from a patient treated with antithyroid drugs. All receptors come from a female donor with Graves disease. Both conserved end residues are part of each CDR3. A D gene is named only where the DNA matches it firmly. A clone size is listed for some rows: how often the clone was seen (once, few, many), or a class if it is expanded.

j_call	v_call	d_call	clone_size	cdr3_nt	cdr3_aa
TRBJ1-2	TRBV29-1	TRBD1	few	TGCAGCGCTGGACAGGGAGAGGGCTACACCTTC	CSAGQGEGYTF
TRBJ1-1	TRBV9	NA	NA	TGTGCCAGCAGCGTAGGGAAGGCTAACACTGAAGCTTTCTTT	CASSVGKANTEAFF
TRBJ2-3	TRBV7-2	NA	NA	TGTGCCAGCAGCCAGTTCACAGATACGCAGTATTTT	CASSQFTDTQYF
TRBJ2-5	TRBV28	NA	many	TGTGCCAGCAGTTTAAATTACCAAGAGACCCAGTACTTC	CASSLNYQETQYF
TRBJ1-2	TRBV24-1	NA	few	TGTGCCACCAGTTCAGGGTCGAGTGGCTACACCTTC	CATSSGSSGYTF
TRBJ2-3	TRBV6-1	NA	NA	TGTGCCAGCAGTGGGGACTCTACAGCAACCGATACGCAGTATTTT	CASSGDSTATDTQYF
TRBJ1-1	TRBV9	NA	few	TGTGCCAGCAGCTTAAGCCGGGAGAAGAACACTGAAGCTTTCTTT	CASSLSREKNTEAFF
TRBJ2-7	TRBV6-1	NA	many	TGTGCCGCCCGCCCGGGGACGGACACTTACGAGCAGTACTTC	CAARPGTDTYEQYF
TRBJ1-5	TRBV6-2/TRBV6-3	TRBD1	many	TGTGCCAGCAGTTACTCAGAGACAGGGTTAAATCAGCCCCAGCATTTT	CASSYSETGLNQPQHF
TRBJ2-5	TRBV28	NA	many	TGTGCCAGCAGTTTATGGGGGAAAGAGACCCAGTACTTC	CASSLWGKETQYF
TRBJ1-1	TRBV30	NA	NA	TGTGCCTGGACGCGTACCTTGAACACTGAAGCTTTCTTT	CAWTRTLNTEAFF
TRBJ1-1	TRBV20-1	TRBD1	NA	TGCAGGGGACAGGGGGCGGGTGTGACTGAAGCTTTCTTT	CRGQGAGVTEAFF
TRBJ2-7	TRBV12-3/TRBV12-4	TRBD2	few	TGTGCCAGCAGTTTAGGACTAGCGGGGGGTCCGTCCTACGAGCAGTACTTC	CASSLGLAGGPSYEQYF
TRBJ1-6	TRBV20-1	NA	few	TGCAGTGCTAGGGAGTTTGGGGGAATCGATTCACCCCTCCACTTT	CSAREFGGIDSPLHF
TRBJ2-7	TRBV5-1	NA	NA	TGCGCCAGCAGCCCGGCGGGCGTCTACGAGCAGTACTTC	CASSPAGVYEQYF
TRBJ2-7	TRBV9	TRBD1	NA	TGTGCCAGCAGCGCAGGGGGGACAGGGACCTACGAGCAGTACTTC	CASSAGGTGTYEQYF
TRBJ1-5	TRBV12-3/TRBV12-4	NA	many	TGTGCCAGCAGCCTACAGGGAGGTAATCAGCCCCAGCATTTT	CASSLQGGNQPQHF
TRBJ2-5	TRBV9	NA	NA	TGTGCCAGCAGCCCCCGGGCAGCTTCTCCAGAGACCCAGTACTTC	CASSPRAASPETQYF
TRBJ2-1	TRBV10-3	NA	few	TGTGCCATCAGTGAGTCGAGGTGGGGAGCTGGTAATGAGCAGTTCTTC	CAISESRWGAGNEQFF
TRBJ1-2	TRBV6-5	TRBD1	NA	TGTGCCAGCAGTTACTCGGCAGGGGGAACCTATGGCTACACCTTC	CASSYSAGGTYGYTF
TRBJ2-7	TRBV30	NA	many	TGTGCCTGGAGTGTATCGATGCCCAACGAGCAGTACTTC	CAWSVSMPNEQYF
TRBJ2-5	TRBV27	TRBD1	many	TGTGCCAGCAGTATTAATCGGGACAGGGAGACCCAGTACTTC	CASSINRDRETQYF
TRBJ2-5	TRBV19	TRBD2	few	TGTGCCAGTAGTTCGACCGCGGGGGGCTTTCTACAGACCCAGTACTTC	CASSSTAGGFLQTQYF
TRBJ1-3	TRBV6-2/TRBV6-3	NA	many	TGTGCCAGCAGTTATCCACGACCAGGAGGAAACACCATATATTTT	CASSYPRPGGNTIYF
TRBJ1-2	TRBV12-3/TRBV12-4	NA	many	TGTGCCAGCAGTTTGGCCGGTTCTAACTATGGCTACACCTTC	CASSLAGSNYGYTF
TRBJ1-5	TRBV7-2	TRBD1	many	TGTGCCAGCAGCTGGACAGGGGCGAAAAATCAGCCCCAGCATTTT	CASSWTGAKNQPQHF
TRBJ1-1	TRBV3-1	NA	NA	TGTGCCAGCAGCCAGGCACAGGACACTGAAGCTTTCTTT	CASSQAQDTEAFF
TRBJ2-4	TRBV3-1	NA	many	TGTGCCAGCAGCCAAGAAATTTCGTGGACTGAGGGAAACATTCAGTACTTC	CASSQEISWTEGNIQYF
TRBJ1-2	TRBV18	NA	many	TGTGCCAGCTCACCTTCAGGGGTTCACGGCTACACCTTC	CASSPSGVHGYTF
TRBJ1-5	TRBV19	TRBD1	few	TGTGCCAGTAGTACCCCCGACAGGGGTTTCGGTCAGCCCCAGCATTTT	CASSTPDRGFGQPQHF
TRBJ1-1	TRBV19	TRBD1	few	TGTGCCAGTACCATGGACAGGGGGCGAATGAACACTGAAGCTTTCTTT	CASTMDRGRMNTEAFF
TRBJ1-1	TRBV7-9	NA	many	TGTGCCAGCAGCCATCTAGGGCGGACGAGGGCTGAAGCTTTCTTT	CASSHLGRTRAEAFF
TRBJ1-4	TRBV16	TRBD1	NA	TGTGCCAGCAGCCATACAGGGGCTTCTGGTGAAAAACTGTTTTTT	CASSHTGASGEKLFF
TRBJ2-7	TRBV2	NA	few	TGTGCCAGCAGTCGACAGCGATCCTACGAGCAGTACTTC	CASSRQRSYEQYF
TRBJ2-6	TRBV5-1	TRBD2	NA	TGCGCCAGCACGCGGGAGATAGACTTCTCTGGGGCCAACGTCCTGACTTTC	CASTREIDFSGANVLTF
TRBJ2-7	TRBV5-1	NA	few	TGCGCCAGCAGCTTGGACAGGGGGGGCGCCGAGCAGTACTTC	CASSLDRGGAEQYF
TRBJ2-2	TRBV2	NA	many	TGTGCCCGTCCCGCGGGGAACACCGGGGAGCTGTTTTTT	CARPAGNTGELFF
TRBJ2-7	TRBV6-5	TRBD2	many	TGTGCCAGCAGTTACCTAGCCTCCGGGACTAGCGGGAGCTCCTACGAGCAGTACTTC	CASSYLASGTSGSSYEQYF
TRBJ1-1	TRBV7-3	NA	few	TGTGCCAGCAGCCTAGGGGCGCAGGGCACTGAAGCTTTCTTT	CASSLGAQGTEAFF